Here is one TCR beta chain with its context. Its cognate antigen is unknown. The CDR3 has 14 residues. The V gene end was trimmed by 3 bases and the J gene end by 6 bases; junction bases not matched to a gene: 6. Germline V gives CDR1 SGHAT, CDR2 FQNNGV. This record belongs to a study of cytomegalovirus exposure and HLA in healthy donors. Study-wide context: Findings of an earlier analysis included under 140 million unique TCR beta sequences from around 180 million T cells. Findings and limits, study-wide: Associated with HLA alleles at 0.05 false discovery rate in a later analysis were 17,000 or so TCR beta sequences. Earlier results showed most TCR beta V segments being productive about 87% or about 30% of the time.

In the PCR, 60 Vbeta and 13 Jbeta primers were used. This table comes from immunoSEQ multiplex PCR, and its TCRdb copy is limited to in-frame clones, with some not included. The sample holds 100,000 to 150,000 clones, 76% seen once. This TCR was sampled from a man between 45 and 60 years old in good health and CMV-seronegative. The specimen was PBMCs. This rearrangement joins TRBV11-2 to TRBJ1-1, with 8 bases identical to TRBD1. CDR3 DNA sequence: TGTGCCAGCAGCTTGACAGGGGTCGACGCTGAAGCTTTCTTT. The encoded protein is CASSLTGVDAEAFF.